The next 28 T cell receptor beta chains were all read from a single sample in a study of human T cells and chemical hapten exposure (dated by TCRdb to the early 2020s). Receptor libraries were prepared by RACE. The data were produced on a NextSeq 500. The raw public reads went through TCRdb reprocessing: fastp at Q25, MiXCR clone calling, in-frame beta chains kept. Each entry is one CDR3 protein sequence, shown with its most common DNA and genes. The sample includes more than 90,000 distinct CDR3 sequences, with about 10% observed a single time. The top ten constitute 2.2% of the sample. The time point label on this specimen signifies: patch test 1, 2 weeks after DPC sensitization. What the treatment or condition label conveys for this sample: therapeutic diphenylcyclopropenone sensitization with weekly scalp DPC. The sample here was whole blood, taken in connection with sensitization to the hapten diphenylcyclopropenone (DPC). The receptors shown here come from a middle-aged man with alopecia areata. Some clones in this sample may be carry-over from other donors' samples.

This clonotype was counted a few times. The chain joins TRBV6-5 to TRBJ2-1, with TRBD1 as a possible D gene (6 bases). The CDR3 has 17 residues. The V end lost 0 bases, the J end lost 6 bases, and 18 bases lay between the germline ends. The germline V gene encodes CDR1 MNHEY and CDR2 SVGAGI. Written as DNA, the CDR3 is TGTGCCAGCAGTTACTCACAGGGAGCGTCTGCAGTCAATGAGCAGTTCTTC. It encodes CASSYSQGASAVNEQFF.

Ten or more counts support this clonotype. J is TRBJ1-5 and V is TRBV6-2 or TRBV6-3, with 8 bases fitting TRBD1. The CDR3 runs to 13 residues. Germline values: CDR1 MNHEY, CDR2 SVGEGT. J lost 5 bases, V lost 6 bases, and 3 bases had no gene match. The CDR3: CASRDRGHQPQHF. The CDR3 DNA reads TGTGCCAGCAGAGACAGGGGACATCAGCCCCAGCATTTT.

The gene calls are TRBV18 and TRBJ2-5; 10 nucleotides agree with TRBD1. This CDR3 comprises 16 residues. The V gene end was trimmed by 4 bases and the J gene end by 4 bases; junction bases not matched to a gene: 9. Germline CDR1 and CDR2: KGHSH and LQKENI. The CDR3 DNA reads TGTGCCAGCTCACTCCTCGGGACAGGGGTAGGAGAGACCCAGTACTTC. Translating gives CASSLLGTGVGETQYF.

This clonotype was recorded at least ten times. This chain joins TRBV4-3 and TRBJ1-6; D ambiguous. Trimming stripped 1 base from V and 7 bases from J, with 2 bases between. The germline V gene encodes CDR1 LGHNA and CDR2 YSLEER. This CDR3 is built from 12 residues. The CDR3 loop is CASSQGNSPLHF. CDR3 sequence (DNA): TGCGCCAGCAGCCAAGGGAATTCACCCCTCCACTTT.

This sequence joins TRBV20-1 and TRBJ2-5; 11 bases are a match to TRBD2. V lost 6 bases to trimming and J lost 4 bases; unmatched junction nucleotides: 22. CDR1 DFQATT and CDR2 SNEGSKA come from the germline V gene (reference sequence). The CDR3 length is 19 residues. In DNA form, the CDR3 reads TGCAGTGCCACGGGACTAGCGGAGTCGATCTCCCTAATTAGAGAGACCCAGTACTTC. This gives the protein CSATGLAESISLIRETQYF.

CDR3 nucleotides: TGTGCCATCAGTGAAGGGACAGGGGGGATTTACATTCAGTACTTC. Encoded protein: CAISEGTGGIYIQYF. The chain is built from TRBV10-3 and TRBJ2-4, with 11 bases matching TRBD1. The V gene end was trimmed by 3 bases and the J gene end by 8 bases; junction bases not matched to a gene: 6. Germline CDR1 reads ENHRY; CDR2 reads SYGVKD. The CDR3 is made up of 15 amino acids.

This clonotype was counted between two and nine times. The chain uses TRBV7-2 and TRBJ2-3; 7 bases agree with TRBD2. The CDR3 spans 16 residues. Germline values: CDR1 SGHTA, CDR2 FQGNSA. V gave up 7 bases and J gave up 0 bases; unmatched junction bases: 10. As DNA, the CDR3 is TGTGCCAGCATCGAGATCGGGGGGATTAGCACAGATACGCAGTATTTT. This translates into CASIEIGGISTDTQYF.

The rearrangement uses TRBV7-6 and TRBJ2-2; D perhaps matches TRBD1 (6 bases). Trimming took off 1 base at V and 0 bases at J, with 24 bases between the two ends. The CDR3 spans 21 residues. Germline V gives CDR1 SGHVS, CDR2 FNYEAQ. CDR3: CASSLEVRGNAQHANTGELFF. In nucleotides, the CDR3 is TGTGCCAGCAGCTTAGAGGTTAGGGGGAATGCTCAACACGCGAACACCGGGGAGCTGTTTTTT.

The CDR3 loop is CAWSVRAGHTDTQYF. The DNA of the CDR3 is TGTGCCTGGAGTGTGAGGGCGGGACACACAGATACGCAGTATTTT. V gene TRBV30 combines with J gene TRBJ2-3; D may correspond to TRBD1 or TRBD2 (6 bases each). This CDR3 is built from 15 residues. V lost 0 bases, J lost 2 bases, and 12 bases lay in between. Germline V gene sequence: CDR1 GTSNPN, CDR2 SVGIG (reference sequence).

This clonotype was counted once. The V and J genes are TRBV28 and TRBJ2-7; no clear D gene. In germline, CDR1 is MDHEN, CDR2 SYDVKM. This CDR3 comprises 15 residues. V lost 2 bases and J 0 bases, leaving 11 bases between the germline ends. The CDR3 spells CASSLNGVYSYEQYF. Written as DNA, the CDR3 is TGTGCCAGCAGTTTAAATGGGGTCTACTCCTACGAGCAGTACTTC.

This clonotype was seen only a few times. The chain couples TRBV6-2 or TRBV6-3 to TRBJ2-3; 14 nucleotides line up with TRBD2. This CDR3 has 16 residues. The V segment lost 6 bases and the J segment 2 bases; nucleotides outside the gene matches: 4. Looked up from germline, CDR1 is MNHEY and CDR2 is SVGEGT. The CDR3 here is CASRGLAGAPTDTQYF. CDR3 nucleotides: TGTGCCAGCAGGGGACTAGCGGGAGCGCCCACAGATACGCAGTATTTT.

The chain employs TRBV5-1 and TRBJ2-7, with 9 bases lining up with TRBD2. The length of the CDR3 is 15 residues. The V and J ends lost 5 bases and 2 bases, in that order; junction bases with no gene match: 8. Germline V CDR1 and CDR2: SGHRS, YFSETQ. CDR3 amino acids: CASRLLPSGAYEQYV. DNA for the CDR3: TGCGCCAGCAGGCTCCTCCCTAGCGGGGCCTACGAGCAGTACGTC.

The chain has TRBV28 and TRBJ2-7; TRBD1 matches at 7 bases. Germline V CDR1 and CDR2: MDHEN, SYDVKM. The CDR3 has 12 amino acids. The V segment lost 7 bases and the J segment 6 bases; nucleotides outside the gene matches: 6. CDR3 amino acids: CASIKGAGEQYV. CDR3 nucleotide sequence: TGTGCCAGCATCAAGGGGGCAGGCGAGCAGTACGTC.

This clonotype was counted at least ten times. V usage is TRBV29-1 and J usage is TRBJ1-1; D is perhaps TRBD1 (5 bases). The CDR3 contains 12 residues. CDR1 and CDR2 (germline): SQVTM, ANQGSEA. Trimming took 7 bases from V and 5 from J, leaving 14 bases between them. The CDR3 sequence is CSGGGEGTEAFF. CDR3 DNA sequence: TGCAGCGGGGGAGGGGAGGGAACTGAAGCTTTCTTT.

This clonotype has more than one count but fewer than ten. V gene TRBV6-5 combines with J gene TRBJ1-2; D remains unclear. V was pared by 1 base and J by 7 bases, with 13 bases between. Per the germline V gene, CDR1 is MNHEY and CDR2 is SVGAGI. This CDR3 is 14 amino acids long. CDR3 residues: CASSYLSTAAGYTF. Written as DNA, the CDR3 is TGTGCCAGCAGTTACTTATCGACGGCTGCTGGCTACACCTTC.

Ten or more counts support this clonotype. The genes are TRBV6-5 and TRBJ2-7; TRBD2 agrees at 8 bases. Looked up from germline, CDR1 is MNHEY and CDR2 is SVGAGI. Trimming removed 2 bases from V and 2 bases from J; junction bases left unmatched: 11. CDR3 size: 17 residues. The CDR3 bases are TGTGCCAGCAGTTACGACTCCCCTAGCGGGTCCCCCTACGAGCAGTACTTC. It specifies CASSYDSPSGSPYEQYF.

At least ten counts were recorded for this clonotype. The J gene is TRBJ2-3, the V gene TRBV9; D remains ambiguous. The V end lost 2 bases, the J end lost 7 bases, and 17 bases lay between the germline ends. CDR1 SGDLS and CDR2 YYNGEE come from the germline V gene. This CDR3 has 15 residues. CDR3 nucleotides: TGTGCCAGCAGCGTCGGCCCTTTTAGAGAAAATACGCAGTATTTT. This translates into CASSVGPFRENTQYF. The full variable domain, its missing parts supplied by reference TRBV9 and TRBJ2-3, is DSGVTQTPKHLITATGQRVTLRCSPRSGDLSVYWYQQSLDQGLQFLIQYYNGEERAKGNILERFSAQQFPDLHSELNLSSLELGDSALYFCASSVGPFRENTQYFGPGTRLTVL.

V is TRBV29-1 and J is TRBJ2-7; perhaps TRBD2 as D (5 bases). V was pared by 0 bases and J by 6 bases, with 9 bases between. Germline V CDR1 and CDR2: SQVTM, ANQGSEA. The CDR3 contains 12 residues. The CDR3 DNA reads as TGCAGCGTTGAAGAGGGAGTCGGCGAGCAGTACGTC. It codes for CSVEEGVGEQYV.

This sequence joins TRBV10-3 and TRBJ2-2; D uncertain. Germline V lookup: CDR1 ENHRY, CDR2 SYGVKD. This CDR3 comprises 10 residues. The V end was cut by 11 bases, the J end by 5 bases, with 6 bases between. The CDR3 loop is CASSTGELFF. In nucleotides, the CDR3 is TGTGCCTCTAGTACCGGGGAGCTGTTTTTT.

The V and J genes are TRBV18 and TRBJ2-3; the D gene is possibly TRBD1 (6 bases). Germline CDR1 is KGHSH and CDR2 is LQKENI. V was trimmed by 3 bases and J by 2 bases, leaving 12 bases between them. This CDR3 has 15 residues. The CDR3, as DNA: TGTGCCAGCTCACCGGACAGAGCCTACACAGATACGCAGTATTTT. It specifies CASSPDRAYTDTQYF.

The genes are TRBV6-5 and TRBJ1-4; D may be TRBD1 (5 bases). CDR1 MNHEY and CDR2 SVGAGI come from the germline V gene. The V end lost 8 bases, the J end lost 8 bases, and 21 bases lay between the germline ends. The CDR3 has 15 residues. CDR3 coding DNA: TGTGCCAGCGCTCAGAGAGGGGCAGGAGGGGAAAAACTGTTTTTT. This sequence encodes CASAQRGAGGEKLFF.

In this sample, this clonotype turned up many times. The chain links TRBV9 to TRBJ1-5; D gene uncertain. The CDR3 is 14 residues long. Germline V gives CDR1 SGDLS, CDR2 YYNGEE. V was clipped by 3 bases and J by 7 bases, with 14 bases between them. The CDR3 protein is CASSAGLGGQPQHF. The CDR3 DNA reads as TGTGCCAGCAGCGCCGGACTGGGAGGACAGCCCCAGCATTTT.

This clonotype was seen more than once but under ten times. J is TRBJ2-3 and V is TRBV7-6; TRBD1 aligns across 12 bases. CDR3 length: 18 residues. Germline CDR1 reads SGHVS; CDR2 reads FNYEAQ. The trim removed 1 base at V and 4 bases at J, leaving 9 bases unmatched. The CDR3 nucleotides are TGTGCCAGCAGCTTAGTCCCGGGACAGGGGGCAGAGGCAGATACGCAGTATTTT. This translates into CASSLVPGQGAEADTQYF. Full variable domain (rest looked up from reference TRBV7-6 and TRBJ2-3): GAGVSQSPRYKVTKRGQDVALRCDPISGHVSLYWYRQALGQGPEFLTYFNYEAQQDKSGLPNDRFSAERPEGSISTLTIQRTEQRDSAMYRCASSLVPGQGAEADTQYFGPGTRLTVL.

This clonotype has at least ten counts. V usage is TRBV28 and J usage is TRBJ2-7; 12 positions agree with TRBD1. V lost 5 bases and J lost 4; bases outside the gene matches: 6. The CDR3 sequence is 15 residues long. CDR1 and CDR2 from the germline V gene are MDHEN and SYDVKM. CDR3 coding DNA: TGTGCCAGCAGTACTCCGGGACAGGGGGCGTACGAGCAGTACTTC. Its translation is CASSTPGQGAYEQYF.

Worth noting for this clonotype: At one of its ends the junction is not consistent with the germline gene, which may arise from a read error. This chain links TRBV7-2 with TRBJ2-7; D not resolved. This CDR3 comprises 8 residues. Per germline, CDR1 SGHTA and CDR2 FQGNSA. CDR3: CASSPGHF. The CDR3 DNA reads as TGTGCCAGCAGCCCGGGTCACTTC.

This clonotype has only a few counts. The chain links TRBV11-2 to TRBJ1-4; 7 nucleotides match TRBD1. CDR1 and CDR2 from the germline V gene are SGHAT and FQNNGV. The CDR3 is 14 residues long. The V and J ends lost 6 bases and 2 bases, in that order; junction bases with no gene match: 3. Here the CDR3 reads CASSRQGTNEKLFF. Here the CDR3 DNA reads TGTGCCAGCAGTCGACAGGGCACTAATGAAAAACTGTTTTTT.

This sequence joins TRBV12-3 or TRBV12-4 and TRBJ2-7, with a tentative D call TRBD2 (5 bases). V was trimmed by 7 bases and J by 2 bases, leaving 6 bases between them. The CDR3 loop spans 11 amino acids. DNA of the CDR3: TGTGCCAGCAAGGGAGCCTACGAGCAGTACTTC. The encoded protein is CASKGAYEQYF.

The gene calls are TRBV24-1 and TRBJ2-3; 10 nucleotides line up with TRBD2. This CDR3 has 16 residues. The trim removed 7 bases at V and 1 base at J, leaving 7 bases unmatched. CDR1 KGHDR and CDR2 SFDVKD come from the germline V gene. CDR3 sequence (DNA): TGTGCCACCAGCTCCTGGACTAGCGGACGCACAGATACGCAGTATTTT. As protein: CATSSWTSGRTDTQYF.